The following is a T cell receptor beta chain sequence with its context. There are a few counts of this clonotype. Its specific antigen is unknown. Base qualities are not at hand, and no much larger clone is one base apart. The TCR beta CDR3 regions were amplified from the RNA transcripts. For the first round of RT-PCR on the TCR CDR3, the HTBI primer set was used together with the Qiagen OneStep RT-PCR kit. The libraries were constructed in a second round of multiplex PCR and then size-selected and purified. The libraries were sequenced on an Illumina HiSeq2000 using paired-end 100 bp reads. On the study's bioinformatics: Raw data were processed with SOAPnuke, discarding reads with adapters, uncalled bases, mean Phred below 15, or no exact constant-primer or identifier match. COPE v1.2.5 was used to merge high-quality paired reads, and clonotypes were defined as unique nucleotide sequences. MiTCR v1.1 was used to align clonotypes to the IMGT TRBV, TRBD and TRBJ reference segments. Only V-J combinations with frequency above 0.0001, covering 98% to 99.2% of repertoires, were analysed. A TCS score was defined as the ratio between F50 (clonal expansion) and ExV (chaos), using BLOSUM62-based TCRdist between CDR3 peptides within each V-J. Welch's t-statistics and random forest reduced 450 to 600 V-J features to 13, which were used in a naive Bayes classifier (R e1071). Using fastp trimming at Q25 and MiXCR clonotype assembly, TCRdb reanalyzed the public sequencing data and kept in-frame beta chains. For every CDR3 protein sequence, its rows merge into one entry that carries the most common genes and DNA. These V and J calls are TCRdb output, not the study's own analysis. The sample has around 180,000 distinct CDR3 sequences on record, about a sixth of them singletons. The ten top clones hold roughly 29% of the sample.

The source of the sample is a study of T cells in Graves' hyperthyroidism and ophthalmopathy (dated by TCRdb to the late 2010s). With regard to the full study: Peripheral blood was collected at initial diagnosis, before any treatment. To identify TCR V-J signatures that set the groups apart, the researchers used a discovery cohort of about a hundred patients, made up of around 42 with Graves' ophthalmopathy and around 58 with stable Graves' hyperthyroidism. Prospective prediction of ophthalmopathy was tested in an independent validation cohort of 18 to 20 hyperthyroidism patients and some 17 patients who later progressed to ophthalmopathy. After sampling, hyperthyroidism patients received methimazole starting at 30 mg daily, and ophthalmopathy patients received high-dose intravenous methylprednisolone. In addition, the study compared T-cell repertoires in thyroid tissue and in blood from roughly six Graves' hyperthyroidism patients. TCR Vbeta CDR3 sequencing of some 140 peripheral blood samples (fewer than 45 ophthalmopathy, some 75 hyperthyroidism and some 17 progressor patients) is reported in the paper. For training and testing, the roughly 93 patients in the discovery cohort were randomly divided in a 7:3 ratio. Overall results and qualifications from the work: Sample size was not statistically predetermined, and investigators were not blinded to group allocation. In validation, the model predicted progression to ophthalmopathy a median of roughly 6.1 months before onset, with over 60% sensitivity and more than 72% specificity. Ophthalmopathy was separated from stable hyperthyroidism by a 13 V-J signature model, with approximately 86% sensitivity and about 81% specificity obtained in cross-validation and 80%/75% obtained in testing. Most expanded thyroid clonotypes (frequency above 0.001) were also detected in blood, a finding suggesting that blood repertoires may reflect thyroid immune responses.

Graves' hyperthyroidism was defined as stable when no progression to ophthalmopathy occurred over 18 months of follow-up. Hyperthyroidism patients were newly diagnosed, had a disease duration of under 2 months, and were aged 18 to 65 years. The study excluded patients with uncontrolled infections, other autoimmune diseases, pregnancy or lactation. Clinical symptoms, serum thyroxine and TRAb, thyroid ultrasound, and orbital computed tomography formed the basis for the diagnoses. PBMCs were separated from 8 to 10 ml of fresh peripheral blood using Ficoll-Paque density gradient centrifugation. Total RNA was extracted using Trizol reagent, and RNA quality was assessed on an Agilent 2100 Bioanalyzer. The TCR was taken from a woman between 45 and 65 years old with Graves' hyperthyroidism. Sequenced input: blood.

DNA sequence: TGTGCCAGCAGGACCTCCGACAGGGGTGCCGGGGAGCTGTTTTTT. It translates to CASRTSDRGAGELFF. The chain is assembled from TRBV12-3 or TRBV12-4 and TRBJ2-2, and TRBD1 matches 8 of the central bases. The CDR3, from cysteine to phenylalanine, totals 15 residues. Of the read, only the CDR3 DNA is kept; its 45 bases are in frame from base 1. V is trimmed back by 6 bases and J by 6 bases, and the junction contains 9 bases that no gene match accounts for.